This T cell receptor (beta chain) came from a study of metastatic and nonmetastatic thyroid tumors. Overall study: Repertoires from blood and tumor or nodule tissue of malignant and benign thyroid patients were compared. Notes on the study in general: For both blood and tumor, malignant thyroid tumors reportedly showed significantly higher TCR beta diversity than benign nodules did.

MiXCR reprocessed the PCR reads for TCRdb. The sample contains 39,000 or so clones, 15% to 20% of which appear only once. No treatment of any kind had been given to any patient before thyroid surgery. This clone was counted ten times or more. The antigen remains undetermined. The CDR3 is made up of 15 amino acids. The germline CDR1 and CDR2 sequences are MNHNS and SASEGT. After removal of 3 bases from V and 2 bases from J, the junction contained 5 bases not matched to a gene. The source of this sequence is a female donor with papillary thyroid cancer or a benign thyroid nodule (not recorded which). Some clones in this sample may be carry-over from other donors' samples. The sequenced material came from blood. The chain is built from TRBV6-1 and TRBJ2-7; 9 nucleotides align to TRBD1. Here the CDR3 reads CASSEGQGVTYEQYF. The CDR3 region has the DNA TGTGCCAGCAGTGAGGGACAGGGCGTCACCTACGAGCAGTACTTC.